This T cell receptor beta chain derives from a study of human T cells and chemical hapten exposure. As for the study in general: Affected patients, primarily female, had alopecia areata, totalis or universalis.

Trimming removed 2 bases at V and 5 bases at J, with 12 bases between. The CDR3 spans 14 residues. As to time point: patch test 2, 6 weeks after DPC sensitization. Treatment of the sample: therapeutic diphenylcyclopropenone sensitization with weekly scalp DPC. TCRdb reanalysed the RACE reads using MiXCR and keeps one entry per CDR3 protein. The sample lists approximately 120,000 distinct CDR3 sequences, 9.2% occurring once. V and J are TRBV12-3 or TRBV12-4 and TRBJ2-5; perhaps TRBD2 as D (5 bases). The starting material was whole blood, obtained in connection with sensitization to the hapten diphenylcyclopropenone (DPC). The clonotype was recovered from a woman aged 40 to 55 with alopecia areata. Some clones in this sample may be carry-over from other donors' samples. CDR3 in amino acids: CASSLIPGMETQYF. CDR3 in DNA: TGTGCCAGCAGTTTAATCCCGGGAATGGAGACCCAGTACTTC.